This T cell receptor (beta chain) was obtained from a study of T cells in Graves' hyperthyroidism and ophthalmopathy. Amplified TCR beta CDR3 regions derived from RNA transcripts. TCR CDR3 regions were first amplified by RT-PCR with HTBI primers. Each CDR3 protein is one row after TCRdb ran MiXCR on the multiplex PCR reads. Here the sample spans roughly 800,000 distinct CDR3 sequences, 35% to 45% being singletons. V gave up 0 bases and J gave up 5 bases, with 13 bases separating them. The CDR3 is 15 residues long. Germline loops: CDR1 SGHNT, CDR2 YENEEA. This clonotype was observed a few times. Diagnosis rested on symptoms, serum thyroxine and TRAb, thyroid ultrasound, and orbital computed tomography.

The source is a man aged 18 to 29 with Graves' hyperthyroidism. V and J are TRBV11-3 and TRBJ1-1, with a possible D match to TRBD1 (5 bases). Sequenced: blood. CDR3 bases: TGTGCCAGCAGCTTAGATCTGGGGGGTGAGACTGAAGCTTTCTTT. Amino acid sequence: CASSLDLGGETEAFF. Variable domain in full (rest from reference TRBV11-3 and TRBJ1-1): EAGVVQSPRYKIIEKKQPVAFWCNPISGHNTLYWYLQNLGQGPELLIRYENEEAVDDSQLPKDRFSAERLKGVDSTLKIQPAELGDSAVYLCASSLDLGGETEAFFGQGTRLTVV.